The rows below give T cell receptor beta chains drawn from one sample of a study of cytomegalovirus exposure and HLA in healthy donors. Repertoires were generated with immunoSEQ multiplex PCR, while TCRdb's copy carries only in-frame clones and drops some. The sample holds 200,000 to 250,000 clones, 77% seen once. The material sequenced was PBMCs. These receptors were collected from a woman aged 60-75 years in good health and CMV-seropositive. Both conserved end residues are part of each CDR3. A D gene is named only where the DNA matches it firmly. Expanded clones are given a class, and other clones once, few, many or no size at all.

size	J	V	D	CDR3	DNA
.	TRBJ1-1	TRBV11-2	.	CATKQGGTEAFF	TGTGCCACCAAACAGGGTGGCACTGAAGCTTTCTTT
.	TRBJ2-1	TRBV7-2	.	CASSGAAVKNNEQFF	TGTGCCAGCAGCGGAGCCGCGGTTAAGAACAATGAGCAGTTCTTC
.	TRBJ1-5	TRBV2	TRBD1	CASSAGGVNQPQHF	TGTGCCAGCAGTGCAGGGGGCGTGAATCAGCCCCAGCATTTT
.	TRBJ2-7	TRBV28	.	CASRTQGPYEQYF	TGTGCCAGCAGGACACAGGGTCCCTACGAGCAGTACTTC
.	TRBJ2-4	TRBV6-5	.	CASGAGGRNKNIQYF	TGTGCCAGCGGTGCCGGAGGGCGTAACAAAAACATTCAGTACTTC
once	TRBJ1-2	TRBV6-5	TRBD1	CASSKSGTGNGYTF	TGTGCCAGCAGTAAATCCGGGACAGGGAATGGCTACACCTTC
.	TRBJ1-2	TRBV6-1	.	CASSDIQYAFYGYTF	TGTGCCAGCAGTGATATTCAGTACGCCTTCTATGGCTACACCTTC
.	TRBJ2-5	TRBV29-1	.	CSAKQETQYF	TGCAGCGCCAAACAGGAGACCCAGTACTTC
few	TRBJ2-7	TRBV2	.	CASSVWGSYGGSYEQYF	TGTGCCAGCAGTGTTTGGGGATCCTACGGGGGCTCCTACGAGCAGTACTTC
.	TRBJ1-3	TRBV9	.	CASSSGTPNSGNTIYF	TGTGCCAGCAGCTCCGGGACACCAAACTCTGGAAACACCATATATTTT
few	TRBJ2-7	TRBV4-3	TRBD2	CASSQEYLGLAGSLDYEQYF	TGCGCCAGCAGCCAAGAATACCTGGGACTAGCGGGGTCCTTAGACTACGAGCAGTACTTC
.	TRBJ1-1	TRBV6-5	.	CASRRLNTEAFF	TGTGCCAGTCGGCGGTTGAACACTGAAGCTTTCTTT
.	TRBJ2-2	TRBV14	.	CASSQATGTGELFF	TGTGCCAGCAGCCAAGCGACAGGCACCGGGGAGCTGTTTTTT
.	TRBJ1-3	TRBV28	TRBD1	CASSGGTAGNTIYF	TGTGCCAGCAGTGGGGGGACAGCCGGAAACACCATATATTTT
.	TRBJ2-3	TRBV6-4	TRBD1	CASSPSGTGGTDTQYF	TGTGCCAGCAGTCCCTCGGGTACAGGGGGCACAGATACGCAGTATTTT
.	TRBJ1-3	TRBV29-1	.	CSVGSISGNTIYF	TGCAGCGTTGGTAGCATCTCTGGAAACACCATATATTTT
.	TRBJ1-1	TRBV7-9	TRBD1	CSSRNDRDTEAFF	TGTTCCAGCAGGAACGACAGGGACACTGAAGCTTTCTTT
.	TRBJ1-6	TRBV6-5	TRBD1	CASSYGTAHNSPLHF	TGTGCCAGCAGTTATGGGACAGCTCATAATTCACCCCTCCACTTT
.	TRBJ1-5	TRBV2	.	CASKDSNSNQPQHF	TGTGCCAGTAAGGACAGTAATAGCAATCAGCCCCAGCATTTT
.	TRBJ2-3	TRBV7-2	.	CASSLAAYTDTQYF	TGTGCCAGCAGCTTAGCGGCATATACAGATACGCAGTATTTT
.	TRBJ2-4	TRBV2	.	CASSPQGLPGDIQYF	TGTGCCAGCAGCCCCCAAGGACTGCCTGGGGACATTCAGTACTTC
.	TRBJ2-2	TRBV7-2	TRBD1	CASSLDRGLTGELFF	TGTGCCAGCAGCTTGGACAGGGGGCTTACCGGGGAGCTGTTTTTT
.	TRBJ1-5	TRBV4-3	.	CASSQEAARLPQHF	TGCGCCAGCAGCCAAGAGGCCGCCCGTTTGCCCCAGCATTTT
.	TRBJ1-3	TRBV19	.	CASSLKTYSSSGNTIYF	TGTGCCAGTAGTCTAAAGACATACTCTTCTTCTGGAAACACCATATATTTT
few	TRBJ1-3	TRBV11-1	TRBD1	CASSPQGAFGNTIYF	TGTGCCAGCAGCCCACAGGGGGCCTTTGGAAACACCATATATTTT
.	TRBJ2-2	TRBV6-1	TRBD1	CASSRRGQNTGELFF	TGTGCCAGCAGCCGAAGGGGGCAGAACACCGGGGAGCTGTTTTTT
few	TRBJ1-5	TRBV30	.	CAWSSRGNQPQHF	TGTGCCTGGAGTTCAAGAGGCAATCAGCCCCAGCATTTT
.	TRBJ1-2	TRBV7-9	.	CASSQERGGYGYTF	TGTGCCAGCAGCCAAGAACGGGGGGGCTATGGCTACACCTTC
.	TRBJ2-5	TRBV6-4	.	CASSVRVGETQYF	TGTGCCAGCAGTGTCAGGGTTGGCGAGACCCAGTACTTC
.	TRBJ1-5	TRBV18	.	CASSQTGNQPQHF	TGTGCCAGCTCTCAAACAGGGAATCAGCCCCAGCATTTT
.	TRBJ1-2	TRBV18	.	CASSPTKEHYGYTF	TGTGCCAGCTCACCTACTAAGGAACACTATGGCTACACCTTC
once	TRBJ1-1	TRBV10-3	.	CAISESGQVLRAFF	TGTGCCATCAGTGAGTCGGGACAAGTCCTCAGGGCTTTCTTT
.	TRBJ2-7	TRBV28	.	CASSPPLGAYEQYF	TGTGCCAGCAGTCCCCCCTTAGGAGCCTACGAGCAGTACTTC
.	TRBJ1-5	TRBV4-2	.	CASSQEEGLAQPQHF	TGTGCCAGCAGCCAAGAGGAGGGTCTGGCTCAGCCCCAGCATTTT
once	TRBJ2-3	TRBV4-3	TRBD2	CASSQQRPLRTSGEKDTQYF	TGCGCCAGCAGCCAACAACGCCCCCTTAGGACTAGCGGGGAAAAAGATACGCAGTATTTT
.	TRBJ2-3	TRBV5-4	TRBD2	CASSSGGLRKVGTDTQYF	TGTGCCAGCAGCTCGGGGGGTTTGCGGAAGGTTGGCACAGATACGCAGTATTTT
.	TRBJ1-3	TRBV7-9	.	CASSLIRSSGNTIYF	TGTGCCAGCAGCTTAATCCGGAGCTCTGGAAACACCATATATTTT
.	TRBJ2-3	TRBV5-1	TRBD2	CASSFGTSGPTDTQYF	TGCGCCAGCAGCTTCGGGACTAGCGGACCCACAGATACGCAGTATTTT
.	TRBJ1-4	TRBV4-1	.	CASSQGQGPSGGEKLFF	TGCGCCAGCAGCCAAGGGCAGGGCCCCTCGGGGGGTGAAAAACTGTTTTTT
.	TRBJ2-7	TRBV6-1	TRBD1	CASSSGDSLSYEQYF	TGTGCCAGCAGTTCAGGGGACAGCCTCTCCTACGAGCAGTACTTC
.	TRBJ2-5	TRBV5-1	.	CASSLEGSGETQYF	TGCGCCAGCAGCTTGGAAGGTAGCGGAGAGACCCAGTACTTC
.	TRBJ1-1	TRBV5-1	TRBD1	CASSPSTGETEAFF	TGCGCCAGCAGCCCATCAACAGGGGAGACTGAAGCTTTCTTT
.	TRBJ1-2	TRBV6-6	.	CASSDSYGYTF	TGTGCCAGCTCGGACAGTTATGGCTACACCTTC
.	TRBJ1-2	TRBV7-2	TRBD1	CASSLQQGGNYGYTF	TGTGCCAGCAGCTTACAGCAGGGGGGAAACTATGGCTACACCTTC
many	TRBJ2-1	TRBV4-1	.	CASSQWGQVIYNEQFF	TGCGCCAGCAGCCAATGGGGGCAGGTCATCTACAATGAGCAGTTCTTC
.	TRBJ2-7	TRBV15	TRBD2	CATSRGLAVSYEQYF	TGTGCCACCAGCAGGGGGCTAGCGGTATCCTACGAGCAGTACTTC
.	TRBJ1-3	TRBV6-4	TRBD1	CASSDWDSSGNTIYF	TGTGCCAGCAGTGACTGGGACAGCTCTGGAAACACCATATATTTT
.	TRBJ2-1	TRBV5-6	.	CASSRRGEGPYNEQFF	TGTGCCAGCAGCAGGAGGGGGGAGGGCCCCTACAATGAGCAGTTCTTC
.	TRBJ1-2	TRBV28	.	CASSPAGGDGYTF	TGTGCCAGCAGCCCCGCCGGGGGGGATGGCTACACCTTC
.	TRBJ2-7	TRBV11-2	TRBD2	CASSYVGGSSHEQYF	TGTGCCAGCAGCTATGTAGGCGGGAGCAGCCACGAGCAGTACTTC
.	TRBJ1-1	TRBV10-2	.	CASSPGWEEAFF	TGCGCCAGCAGCCCCGGTTGGGAGGAAGCTTTCTTT
.	TRBJ2-7	TRBV5-1	TRBD2	CASTATSGGADSYEQYF	TGCGCCAGCACCGCCACTAGCGGGGGGGCGGATTCCTACGAGCAGTACTTC
few	TRBJ1-1	TRBV18	TRBD1	CASSPGQGVPGPEAFF	TGTGCCAGCTCGCCGGGACAGGGGGTGCCTGGCCCTGAAGCTTTCTTT
.	TRBJ1-6	TRBV7-9	.	CSSSLRSGINSPLHF	TGTTCCAGCAGCTTACGATCCGGGATCAATTCACCCCTCCACTTT
.	TRBJ1-5	TRBV5-1	.	CASSTGGGPQQPQHF	TGCGCCAGCAGCACGGGGGGCGGGCCTCAGCAGCCCCAGCATTTT
.	TRBJ1-6	TRBV6-5	.	CASSYLSLYNSPLHF	TGTGCCAGCAGTTACCTATCACTGTATAATTCACCCCTCCACTTT
.	TRBJ1-5	TRBV19	.	CASTDGAGVSSNQPQHF	TGTGCCAGTACCGATGGGGCAGGGGTATCGAGCAATCAGCCCCAGCATTTT
.	TRBJ2-6	TRBV10-3	.	CAISEPSVSGANVLTF	TGTGCCATCAGTGAGCCCAGCGTCTCTGGGGCCAACGTCCTGACTTTC
.	TRBJ1-6	TRBV18	.	CASSPRQADSPLHF	TGTGCCAGCTCACCACGCCAGGCAGATTCACCCCTCCACTTT
.	TRBJ1-1	TRBV5-1	TRBD1	CASSTGGTEAFF	TGCGCCAGCAGCACAGGGGGGACTGAAGCTTTCTTT